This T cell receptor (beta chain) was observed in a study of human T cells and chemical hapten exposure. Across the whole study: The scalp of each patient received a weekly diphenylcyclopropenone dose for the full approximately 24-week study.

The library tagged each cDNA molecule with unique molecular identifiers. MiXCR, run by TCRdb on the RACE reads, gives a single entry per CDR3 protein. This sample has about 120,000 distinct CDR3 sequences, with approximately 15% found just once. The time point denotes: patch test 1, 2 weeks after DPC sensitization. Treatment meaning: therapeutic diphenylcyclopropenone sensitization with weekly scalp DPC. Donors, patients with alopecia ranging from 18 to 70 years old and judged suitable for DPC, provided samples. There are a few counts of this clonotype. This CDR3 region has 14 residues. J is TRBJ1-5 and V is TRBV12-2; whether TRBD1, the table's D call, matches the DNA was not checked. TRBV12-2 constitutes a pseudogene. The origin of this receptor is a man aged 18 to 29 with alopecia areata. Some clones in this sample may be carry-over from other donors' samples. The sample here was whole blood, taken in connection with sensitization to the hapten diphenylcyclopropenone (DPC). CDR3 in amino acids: CASRYPTGHQPQHF. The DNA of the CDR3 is TGTGCAAGTCGCTACCCGACAGGGCATCAGCCCCAGCATTTT.